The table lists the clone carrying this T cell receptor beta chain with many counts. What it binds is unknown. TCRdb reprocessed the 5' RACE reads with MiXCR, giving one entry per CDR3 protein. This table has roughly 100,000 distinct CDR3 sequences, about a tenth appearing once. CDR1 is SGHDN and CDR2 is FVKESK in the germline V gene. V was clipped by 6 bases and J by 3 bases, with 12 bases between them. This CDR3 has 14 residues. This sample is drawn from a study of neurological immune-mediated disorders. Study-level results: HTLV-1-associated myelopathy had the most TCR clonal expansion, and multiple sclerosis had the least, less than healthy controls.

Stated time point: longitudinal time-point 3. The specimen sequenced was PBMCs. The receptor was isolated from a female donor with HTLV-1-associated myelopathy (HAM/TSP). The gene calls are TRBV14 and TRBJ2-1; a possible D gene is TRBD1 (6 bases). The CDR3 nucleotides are TGTGCCAGCAGACCACAGGGTCTCTACAATGAGCAGTTCTTC. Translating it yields CASRPQGLYNEQFF.